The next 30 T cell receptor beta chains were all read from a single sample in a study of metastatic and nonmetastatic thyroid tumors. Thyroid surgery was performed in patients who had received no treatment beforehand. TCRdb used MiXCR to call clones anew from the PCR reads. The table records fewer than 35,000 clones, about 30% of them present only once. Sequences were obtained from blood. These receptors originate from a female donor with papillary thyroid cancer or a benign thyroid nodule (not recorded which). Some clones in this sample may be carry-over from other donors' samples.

Here the CDR3 reads CASSPVDRGQTQYF. CDR3 DNA sequence: TGTGCCAGCAGCCCAGTGGACAGGGGACAGACCCAGTACTTC. The rearrangement links TRBV3-1 to TRBJ2-5; TRBD1 matches 9 bases. Germline-derived CDR1 and CDR2 are LGHDT and YNNKEL (reference sequence). After removal of 4 bases from V and 6 bases from J, the junction contained 6 bases not matched to a gene. CDR3 length: 14 amino acids.

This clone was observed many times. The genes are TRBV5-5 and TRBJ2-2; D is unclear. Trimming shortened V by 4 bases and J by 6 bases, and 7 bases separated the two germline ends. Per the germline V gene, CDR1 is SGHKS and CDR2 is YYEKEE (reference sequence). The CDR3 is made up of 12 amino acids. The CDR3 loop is CASSPPPGELFF. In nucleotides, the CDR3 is TGTGCCAGCAGCCCTCCTCCCGGGGAGCTGTTTTTT.

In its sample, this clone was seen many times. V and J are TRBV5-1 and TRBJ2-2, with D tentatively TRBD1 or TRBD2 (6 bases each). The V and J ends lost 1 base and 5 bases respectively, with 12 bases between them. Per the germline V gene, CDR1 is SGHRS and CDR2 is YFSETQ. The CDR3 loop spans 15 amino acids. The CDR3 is CASSLSQGRTGELFF. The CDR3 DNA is TGCGCCAGCAGCTTGTCCCAGGGGAGGACCGGGGAGCTGTTTTTT.

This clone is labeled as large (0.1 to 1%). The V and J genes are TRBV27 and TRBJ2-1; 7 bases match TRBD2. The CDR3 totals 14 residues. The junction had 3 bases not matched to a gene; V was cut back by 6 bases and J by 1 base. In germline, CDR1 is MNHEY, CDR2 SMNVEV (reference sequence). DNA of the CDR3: TGTGCCAGCAGCTCTAGCGGATCCTACAATGAGCAGTTCTTC. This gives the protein CASSSSGSYNEQFF.

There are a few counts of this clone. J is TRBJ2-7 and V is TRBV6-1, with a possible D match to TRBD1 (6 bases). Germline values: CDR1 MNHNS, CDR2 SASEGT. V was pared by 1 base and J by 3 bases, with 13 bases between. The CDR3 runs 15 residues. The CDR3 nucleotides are TGTGCCAGCAGTGAAGGGGACATGATATACTACGAGCAGTACTTC. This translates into CASSEGDMIYYEQYF.

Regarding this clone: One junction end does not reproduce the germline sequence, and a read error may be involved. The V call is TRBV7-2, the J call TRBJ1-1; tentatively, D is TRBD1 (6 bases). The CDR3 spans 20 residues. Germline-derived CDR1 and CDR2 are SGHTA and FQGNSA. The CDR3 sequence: CANSLFPMGQGTWVLVGAFF. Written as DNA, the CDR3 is TGTGCCAACAGCTTATTCCCAATGGGTCAGGGGACGTGGGTATTGGTAGGAGCTTTCTTT. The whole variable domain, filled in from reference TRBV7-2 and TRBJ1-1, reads GAGVSQSPSNKVTEKGKDVELRCDPISGHTALYWYRQSLGQGLEFLIYFQGNSAPDKSGLPSDRFSAERTGGSVSTLTIQRTQQEDSAVYLCANSLFPMGQGTWVLVGAFFGQGTRLTVV.

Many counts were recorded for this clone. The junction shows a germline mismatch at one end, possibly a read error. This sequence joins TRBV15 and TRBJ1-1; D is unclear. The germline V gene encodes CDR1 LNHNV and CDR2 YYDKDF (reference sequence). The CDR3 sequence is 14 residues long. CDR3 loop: CATSRDRPASRYRF. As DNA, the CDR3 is TGTGCCACCAGCAGAGATAGGCCAGCATCACGATATCGCTTT.

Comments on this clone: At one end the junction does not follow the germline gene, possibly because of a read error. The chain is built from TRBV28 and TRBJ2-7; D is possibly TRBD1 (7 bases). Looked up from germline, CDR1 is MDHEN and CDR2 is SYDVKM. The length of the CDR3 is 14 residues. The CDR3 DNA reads TGTGCCAGCAGTTTGGAGGGACAGAACGACGAGGTGTTCTTC. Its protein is CASSLEGQNDEVFF.

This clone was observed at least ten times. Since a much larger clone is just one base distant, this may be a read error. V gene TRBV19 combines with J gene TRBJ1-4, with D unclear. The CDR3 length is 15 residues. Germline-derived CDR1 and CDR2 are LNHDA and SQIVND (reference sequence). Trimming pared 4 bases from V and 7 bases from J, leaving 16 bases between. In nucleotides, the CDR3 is TGTGCCAGTAGTAAGGAGGAGGCATCTAGTGAAAAACTGTTTTTT. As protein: CASSKEEASSEKLFF.

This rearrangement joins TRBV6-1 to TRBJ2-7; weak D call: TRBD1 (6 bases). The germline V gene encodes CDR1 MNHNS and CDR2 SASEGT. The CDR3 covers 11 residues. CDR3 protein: CSISYTGMQYF. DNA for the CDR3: TGTTCCATTAGTTACACAGGGATGCAGTACTTC.

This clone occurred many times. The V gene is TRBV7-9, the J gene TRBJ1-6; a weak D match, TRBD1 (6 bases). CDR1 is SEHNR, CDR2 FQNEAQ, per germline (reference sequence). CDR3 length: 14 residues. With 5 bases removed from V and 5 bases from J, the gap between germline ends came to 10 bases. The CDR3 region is CASSPGENNSPLHF. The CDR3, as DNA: TGTGCCAGCAGCCCAGGGGAAAATAATTCACCCCTCCACTTT.

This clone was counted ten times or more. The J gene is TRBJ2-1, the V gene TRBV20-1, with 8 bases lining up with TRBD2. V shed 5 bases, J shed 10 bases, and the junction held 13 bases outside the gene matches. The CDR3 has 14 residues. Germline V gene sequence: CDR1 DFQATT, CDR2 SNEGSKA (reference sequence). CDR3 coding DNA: TGCAGTGCTCTACTAGCGGCATCCTTGAACGAGCAGTTCTTC. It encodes CSALLAASLNEQFF.

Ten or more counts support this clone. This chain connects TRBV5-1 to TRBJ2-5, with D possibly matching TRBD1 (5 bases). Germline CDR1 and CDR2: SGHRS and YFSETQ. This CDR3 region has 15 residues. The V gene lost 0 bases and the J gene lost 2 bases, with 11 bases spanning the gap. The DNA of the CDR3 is TGCGCCAGCAGCTTGGTTCAGGGCTCTCAAGAGACCCAGTACTTC. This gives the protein CASSLVQGSQETQYF.

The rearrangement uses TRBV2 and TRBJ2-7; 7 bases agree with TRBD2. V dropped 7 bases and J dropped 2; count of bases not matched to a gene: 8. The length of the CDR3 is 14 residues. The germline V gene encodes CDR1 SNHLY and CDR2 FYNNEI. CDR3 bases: TGTGCCAGCACCGCGGGGAGGGGCCCCTACGAGCAGTACTTC. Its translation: CASTAGRGPYEQYF.

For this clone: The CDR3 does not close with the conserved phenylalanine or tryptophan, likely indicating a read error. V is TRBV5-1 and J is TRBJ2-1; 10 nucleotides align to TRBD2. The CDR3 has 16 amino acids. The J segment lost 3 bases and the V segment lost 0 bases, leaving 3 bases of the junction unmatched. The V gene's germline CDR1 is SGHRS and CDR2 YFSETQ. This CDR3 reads CASSLELAGGYNEQFL. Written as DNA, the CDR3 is TGCGCCAGCAGCTTGGAATTAGCGGGAGGCTACAATGAGCAGTTCCTC.

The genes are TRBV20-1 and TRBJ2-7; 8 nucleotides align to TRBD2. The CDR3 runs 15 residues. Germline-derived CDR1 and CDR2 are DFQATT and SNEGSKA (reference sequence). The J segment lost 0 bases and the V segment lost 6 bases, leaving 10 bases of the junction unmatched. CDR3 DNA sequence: TGCAGTGCCCCCGGGGGGGGGACTTCCTCCTACGAGCAGTACTTC. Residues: CSAPGGGTSSYEQYF.

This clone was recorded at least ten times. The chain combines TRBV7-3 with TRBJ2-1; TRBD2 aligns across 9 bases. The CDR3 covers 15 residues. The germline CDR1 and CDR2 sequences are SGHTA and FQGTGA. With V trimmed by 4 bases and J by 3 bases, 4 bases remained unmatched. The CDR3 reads CASSSRSGSYNEQFF. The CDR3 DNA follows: TGTGCCAGCAGCTCCCGTAGCGGGAGCTACAATGAGCAGTTCTTC.

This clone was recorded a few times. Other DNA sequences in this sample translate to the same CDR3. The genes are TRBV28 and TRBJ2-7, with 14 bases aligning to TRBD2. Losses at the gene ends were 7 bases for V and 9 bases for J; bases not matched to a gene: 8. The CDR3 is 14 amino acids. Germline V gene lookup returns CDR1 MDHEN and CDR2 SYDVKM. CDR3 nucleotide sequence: TGTGCCAGCACACCGGGACTAGCGGGAGAAGGGCAGTACTTC. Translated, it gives CASTPGLAGEGQYF.

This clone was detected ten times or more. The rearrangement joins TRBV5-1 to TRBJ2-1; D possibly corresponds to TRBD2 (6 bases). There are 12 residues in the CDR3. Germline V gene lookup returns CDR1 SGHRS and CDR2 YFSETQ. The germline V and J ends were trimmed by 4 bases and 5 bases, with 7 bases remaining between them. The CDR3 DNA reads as TGCGCCAGCAGCCCGGGGGACAATGAGCAGTTCTTC. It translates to CASSPGDNEQFF.

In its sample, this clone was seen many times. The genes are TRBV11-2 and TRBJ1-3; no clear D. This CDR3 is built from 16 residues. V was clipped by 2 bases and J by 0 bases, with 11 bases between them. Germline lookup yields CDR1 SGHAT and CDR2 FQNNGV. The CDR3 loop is CASSLRVGFSGNTIYF. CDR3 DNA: TGTGCCAGCAGCTTAAGGGTTGGCTTCTCTGGAAACACCATATATTTT.

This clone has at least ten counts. This chain's CDR3 is CASSLSEASGNYEQYF. CDR3 DNA: TGTGCCAGCAGCTTATCAGAAGCTAGCGGGAACTACGAGCAGTACTTC. J is TRBJ2-7 and V is TRBV13; 9 nucleotides align to TRBD2. CDR1 and CDR2 from the germline V gene are PRHDT and FYEKMQ (reference sequence). The CDR3 contains 16 residues. J lost 3 bases, V lost 2 bases, and 8 bases had no gene match.

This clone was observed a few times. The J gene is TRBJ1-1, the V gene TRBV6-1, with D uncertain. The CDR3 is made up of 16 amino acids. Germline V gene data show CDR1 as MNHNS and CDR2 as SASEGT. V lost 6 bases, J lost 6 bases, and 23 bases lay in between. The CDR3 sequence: CASSSALVVRRSEAFF. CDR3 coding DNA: TGTGCCAGCAGCTCCGCCCTGGTGGTTAGGAGGTCTGAAGCTTTCTTT.

The CDR3 here is CSPGRFGGYTF. The CDR3 DNA reads as TGCAGCCCCGGACGATTCGGTGGCTACACCTTC. The chain is built from TRBV20-1 and TRBJ1-2; D remains unclear. The CDR3 is 11 amino acids. The germline gives CDR1 DFQATT, CDR2 SNEGSKA (reference sequence).

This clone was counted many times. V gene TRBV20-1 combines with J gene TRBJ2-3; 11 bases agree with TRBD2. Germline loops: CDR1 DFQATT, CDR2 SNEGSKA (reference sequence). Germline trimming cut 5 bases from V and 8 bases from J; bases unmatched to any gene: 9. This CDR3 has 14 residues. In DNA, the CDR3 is TGCAGTGCTGGAGTACTAGCGGGAGTCGGTACGCAGTATTTT. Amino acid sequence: CSAGVLAGVGTQYF.

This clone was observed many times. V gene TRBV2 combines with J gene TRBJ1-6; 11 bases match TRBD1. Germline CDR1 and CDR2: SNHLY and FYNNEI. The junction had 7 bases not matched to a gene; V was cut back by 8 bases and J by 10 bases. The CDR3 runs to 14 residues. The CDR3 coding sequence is TGTGCCAGCCGGGGACAGGGGGAGCTCTCACCCCTCCACTTT. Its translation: CASRGQGELSPLHF.

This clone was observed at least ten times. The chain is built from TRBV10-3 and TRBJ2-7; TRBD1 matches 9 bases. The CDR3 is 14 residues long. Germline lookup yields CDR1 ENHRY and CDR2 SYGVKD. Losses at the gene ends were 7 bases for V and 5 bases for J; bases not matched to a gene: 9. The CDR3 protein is CAIKGTGPENEQYF. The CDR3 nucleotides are TGTGCCATCAAAGGGACAGGGCCGGAGAACGAGCAGTACTTC.

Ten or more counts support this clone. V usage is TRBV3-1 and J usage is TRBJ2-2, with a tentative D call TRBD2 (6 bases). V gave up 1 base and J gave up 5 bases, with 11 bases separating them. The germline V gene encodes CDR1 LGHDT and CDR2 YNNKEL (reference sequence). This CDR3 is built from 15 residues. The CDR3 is CASSQGGGVTGELFF. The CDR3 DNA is TGTGCCAGCAGCCAAGGAGGCGGGGTTACCGGGGAGCTGTTTTTT.

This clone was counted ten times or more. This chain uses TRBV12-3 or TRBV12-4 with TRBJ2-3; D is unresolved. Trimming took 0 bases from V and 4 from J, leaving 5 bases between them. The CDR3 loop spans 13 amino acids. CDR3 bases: TGTGCCAGCAGTTTAGCTGGGTCAGATACGCAGTATTTT. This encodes CASSLAGSDTQYF.

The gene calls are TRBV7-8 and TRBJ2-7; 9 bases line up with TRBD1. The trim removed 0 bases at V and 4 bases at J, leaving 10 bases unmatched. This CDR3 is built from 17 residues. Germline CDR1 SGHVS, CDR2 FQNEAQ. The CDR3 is CASSLAVQGARSYEQYF. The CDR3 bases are TGTGCCAGCAGCTTAGCGGTACAGGGGGCCAGGAGTTACGAGCAGTACTTC.

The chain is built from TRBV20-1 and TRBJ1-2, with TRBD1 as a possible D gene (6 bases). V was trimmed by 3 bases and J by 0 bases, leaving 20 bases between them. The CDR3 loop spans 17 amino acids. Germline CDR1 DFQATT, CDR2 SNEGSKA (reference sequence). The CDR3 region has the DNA TGCAGTGCTAGGAAAACAGGGATATCGCTAGCTAACTATGGCTACACCTTC. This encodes CSARKTGISLANYGYTF.